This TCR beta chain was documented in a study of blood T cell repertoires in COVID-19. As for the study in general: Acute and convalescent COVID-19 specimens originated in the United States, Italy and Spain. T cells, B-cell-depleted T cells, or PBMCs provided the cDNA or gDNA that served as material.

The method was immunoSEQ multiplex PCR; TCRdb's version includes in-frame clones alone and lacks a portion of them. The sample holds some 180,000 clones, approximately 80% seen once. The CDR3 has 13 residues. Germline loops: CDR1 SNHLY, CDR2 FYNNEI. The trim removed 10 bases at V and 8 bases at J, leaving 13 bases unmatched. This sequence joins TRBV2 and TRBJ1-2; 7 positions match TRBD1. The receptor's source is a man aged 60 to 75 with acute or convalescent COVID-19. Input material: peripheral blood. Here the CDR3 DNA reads TGTGCCACTAATATACAGGGGCATCGAGGCTACACCTTC. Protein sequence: CATNIQGHRGYTF.